One and the same sample provided the 3 T cell receptor beta chains below, sequenced in a study of T-cell memory formation after mild COVID-19. TCRdb independently ran MiXCR on the 5' RACE reads; one entry per CDR3 protein. The top ten hold approximately 2.1% of the sample, which has more than 100,000 distinct CDR3 sequences, approximately 6.3% seen once. Sequences were obtained from PBMCs or a T cell subset sorted from them (not recorded which). These receptors were collected from an adult woman who had mild COVID-19 (a few samples of this study predate the infection). Cell type and time point are not known.

There are a few counts of this clonotype. This rearrangement joins TRBV11-2 to TRBJ1-2, with 9 nucleotides matching TRBD1. V lost 4 bases, J lost 8 bases, and 14 bases stayed unmatched. The CDR3 runs 16 residues. Germline V gene data show CDR1 as SGHAT and CDR2 as FQNNGV. The CDR3 loop is CASSSAETGGASGYTF. The CDR3 bases are TGTGCCAGCAGCTCCGCAGAAACAGGGGGCGCCTCCGGCTACACCTTC.

The gene calls are TRBV9 and TRBJ2-1; 11 bases fit TRBD2. J gave up 6 bases and V 7 bases, and 9 bases lay outside the gene matches. From germline, CDR1 is SGDLS and CDR2 YYNGEE. This CDR3 has 15 amino acids. The CDR3: CASGHIAGGRNEQFF. In nucleotides, the CDR3 is TGTGCCAGCGGACATATAGCGGGAGGGCGCAATGAGCAGTTCTTC.

V and J are TRBV7-2 and TRBJ2-6; D is perhaps TRBD1 or TRBD2 (5 bases each). Trimming removed 6 bases from V and 5 bases from J, with 14 bases in between. This CDR3 contains 15 residues. Germline V lookup: CDR1 SGHTA, CDR2 FQGNSA. CDR3 amino acids: CASRETGTRANVLTF. CDR3 coding DNA: TGTGCCAGCAGGGAAACCGGGACGCGGGCCAACGTCCTGACTTTC.